The sequence of this T cell receptor beta chain was determined in a study of cytomegalovirus exposure and HLA in healthy donors. Study observations and caveats: Researchers left out some V segments, among them TRBV6-2 and TRBV6-3, as indistinguishable. In an earlier analysis, in several hundred donors, most V segments appeared productive either ~87% or ~30% of the time. Associated with HLA alleles at 0.05 false discovery rate in a later analysis were around 17,000 TCR beta sequences. In a later analysis, compared with equally common non-associated chains, HLA-associated beta chains were more expanded.

Germline-derived CDR1 and CDR2 are SGHDT and YYEEEE. The CDR3 consists of 17 residues. Trimming removed 7 bases from V and 2 bases from J, with 23 bases in between. PCR involved 60 Vbeta and 13 Jbeta primers. The data were produced by immunoSEQ multiplex PCR, yet TCRdb's version contains in-frame clones alone and is incomplete. The table shows over 200,000 clones, with just under 70% occurring only once. This clone has more than one count but fewer than ten. The target antigen is unknown. The receptor was isolated from a middle-aged man in good health and CMV-seropositive. The V call is TRBV5-6, the J call TRBJ2-3, with TRBD2 as a possible D gene (6 bases). Sequenced: PBMCs. CDR3 coding DNA: TGTGCCAGCGCCGATTCTGGGCTAGCGACCCTCACAGATACGCAGTATTTT. Its protein product is CASADSGLATLTDTQYF.